A selection of T cell receptor beta chains follows, all from one sample in a study of blood T cell repertoires in COVID-19. Clones were read by immunoSEQ multiplex PCR, and TCRdb kept only the in-frame ones, dropping some. The table records about 670,000 clones, about nine tenths of them present only once. The sample was peripheral blood. These receptors came from a woman aged 18-30 years with acute or convalescent COVID-19. Both conserved end residues are part of each CDR3. The order of the fields is V gene, J gene, D gene, clone size, CDR3 protein, CDR3 DNA. D genes are given only for firm matches. Clone sizes are given selectively: once, few, many, or a class where the clone is expanded.

TRBV5-1,TRBJ2-5,TRBD1,-,CASSSPRQGEETQYF,TGCGCCAGCAGCTCACCACGACAGGGGGAAGAGACCCAGTACTTC
TRBV5-1,TRBJ1-3,-,-,CASSLEQARSSGNTIYF,TGCGCCAGCAGCTTGGAACAGGCCCGTAGCTCTGGAAACACCATATATTTT
TRBV15,TRBJ1-5,-,-,CATGTKALGNQPQHF,TGTGCCACCGGGACAAAGGCTCTGGGCAATCAGCCCCAGCATTTT
TRBV5-1,TRBJ1-1,-,few,CASSLGQMNTEAFF,TGCGCCAGCAGCTTGGGACAGATGAACACTGAAGCTTTCTTT
TRBV28,TRBJ1-5,TRBD1,-,CASRGTGGGNQPQHF,TGTGCCAGCAGGGGTACAGGGGGCGGCAATCAGCCCCAGCATTTT
TRBV6-2/TRBV6-3,TRBJ2-2,-,-,CASSYNTNTGELFF,TGTGCCAGCAGTTACAACACGAACACCGGGGAGCTGTTTTTT
TRBV29-1,TRBJ2-2,-,once,CSGHSPNTGELFF,TGCAGCGGGCACAGTCCGAACACCGGGGAGCTGTTTTTT
TRBV19,TRBJ1-1,TRBD1,-,CASKGDRLNTEAFF,TGTGCCAGTAAGGGGGACAGGCTGAACACTGAAGCTTTCTTT
TRBV2,TRBJ2-2,-,-,CASSVSQARTGELFF,TGTGCCAGCAGTGTTAGTCAGGCGCGCACCGGGGAGCTGTTTTTT
TRBV5-1,TRBJ1-3,TRBD1,once,CASSQDRGNTIYF,TGCGCCAGCAGCCAGGACAGGGGAAACACCATATATTTT
TRBV19,TRBJ1-5,-,-,CASGGFQGNQPQHF,TGTGCCAGTGGAGGTTTCCAAGGCAATCAGCCCCAGCATTTT
TRBV19,TRBJ1-6,TRBD1,-,CASSSLGQGNSPLHF,TGTGCCAGTAGTTCTCTCGGACAGGGAAATTCACCCCTCCACTTT
TRBV23-1,TRBJ2-3,TRBD1,-,CASPPSTGDGDTQYF,TGCGCCAGCCCCCCCTCGACAGGGGATGGAGATACGCAGTATTTT
TRBV6-2/TRBV6-3,TRBJ1-1,TRBD1,-,CASSTRGPNTEAFF,TGTGCCAGCAGCACCAGGGGGCCTAACACTGAAGCTTTCTTT
TRBV19,TRBJ2-7,TRBD1,-,CASGNRGGNEQYF,TGTGCCAGCGGGAACAGGGGCGGCAACGAGCAGTACTTC
TRBV19,TRBJ2-1,-,-,CASSSRWTYNEQFF,TGTGCCAGTAGCTCCAGGTGGACCTACAATGAGCAGTTCTTC
TRBV30,TRBJ1-2,-,-,CAWPREPTGKAGYTF,TGTGCCTGGCCGAGAGAACCTACAGGGAAGGCGGGCTACACCTTC
TRBV6-5,TRBJ1-2,-,-,CASSYFGPSVEYGYTF,TGTGCCAGCAGTTATTTCGGTCCTTCTGTGGAGTATGGCTACACCTTC
TRBV15,TRBJ2-3,TRBD2,-,CATSRVRAGVDTQYF,TGTGCCACCAGCAGAGTCAGGGCGGGAGTGGATACGCAGTATTTT
TRBV21-1,TRBJ1-1,-,-,CASGGGGSIAEAFF,TGTGCCAGCGGTGGTGGGGGCAGTATCGCTGAAGCTTTCTTT
TRBV5-1,TRBJ1-2,-,-,CASSIGSSGYTF,TGCGCCAGCAGCATAGGGAGCAGCGGCTACACCTTC
TRBV4-3,TRBJ1-5,-,-,CASNKILWGGDQPQHF,TGCGCCAGCAACAAAATCCTCTGGGGGGGGGATCAGCCCCAGCATTTT
TRBV7-3,TRBJ2-3,-,-,CASSQGTDTQYF,TGTGCCAGCAGCCAGGGCACAGATACGCAGTATTTT
TRBV4-1,TRBJ2-7,TRBD2,-,CASSQGIREGDEQYF,TGCGCCAGCAGCCAAGGGATCAGGGAGGGCGACGAGCAGTACTTC
TRBV6-1,TRBJ1-1,-,-,CASSDFTLTLNTEAFF,TGTGCCAGCAGTGATTTTACATTAACATTGAACACTGAAGCTTTCTTT
TRBV2,TRBJ2-3,-,-,CASWTATSSTDTQYF,TGTGCCAGCTGGACTGCTACCTCTAGCACAGATACGCAGTATTTT
TRBV6-1,TRBJ1-2,-,once,CASSEETYGYTF,TGTGCCAGCAGTGAGGAGACCTATGGCTACACCTTC
TRBV6-5,TRBJ1-5,TRBD1,-,CASQGTANQPQHF,TGTGCCAGCCAAGGGACAGCGAATCAGCCCCAGCATTTT
TRBV18,TRBJ1-6,TRBD1,once,CASSAATGTLGPLHF,TGTGCCAGCTCAGCCGCGACAGGGACGTTAGGACCCCTCCACTTT
TRBV2,TRBJ1-4,TRBD1,-,CASSETGTTGGKLFF,TGTGCCAGCAGTGAGACAGGGACAACCGGGGGAAAACTGTTTTTT
TRBV7-8,TRBJ1-4,-,-,CASSSRMRADEKLFF,TGTGCCAGCAGCTCCCGGATGAGGGCGGATGAAAAACTGTTTTTT
TRBV12-3/TRBV12-4,TRBJ1-4,-,-,CASRSATNEKLFF,TGTGCCAGCAGGTCCGCAACTAATGAAAAACTGTTTTTT
TRBV25-1,TRBJ1-4,TRBD1,once,CASSEGGDRGRANEKLFF,TGTGCCAGCAGTGAGGGGGGGGACAGGGGTCGAGCTAATGAAAAACTGTTTTTT
TRBV3-1/TRBV3-2,TRBJ1-1,TRBD1,few,CASSSRDRSNTEAFF,TGTGCCAGCAGCAGCCGGGACAGGTCTAACACTGAAGCTTTCTTT
TRBV9,TRBJ1-3,-,-,CASSVRGLGNTIYF,TGTGCCAGCAGCGTCAGGGGTCTTGGAAACACCATATATTTT
TRBV15,TRBJ2-3,-,-,CATSRDYGGTDTQYF,TGTGCCACCAGCAGAGATTATGGAGGCACAGATACGCAGTATTTT
TRBV7-9,TRBJ1-2,TRBD1,few,CASSPNRGPLLRTGGYTF,TGTGCCAGCAGTCCTAACAGGGGGCCCCTCCTCCGGACTGGAGGCTACACCTTC
TRBV7-9,TRBJ1-5,TRBD1,-,CASSFTGFQGGNQPQHF,TGTGCCAGCAGCTTTACAGGTTTCCAGGGGGGCAATCAGCCCCAGCATTTT
TRBV5-4,TRBJ1-1,-,-,CASSPGQHTEAFF,TGTGCCAGCAGCCCTGGACAGCACACTGAAGCTTTCTTT
TRBV12-3/TRBV12-4,TRBJ1-1,TRBD1,-,CASSTGVGAFF,TGTGCCAGCAGTACAGGGGTGGGGGCTTTCTTT
TRBV19,TRBJ2-5,-,-,CASSRDQETQYF,TGTGCCAGTTCTAGAGACCAAGAGACCCAGTACTTC
TRBV3-1/TRBV3-2,TRBJ1-1,-,-,CASSQAWGPTEAFF,TGTGCCAGCAGCCAAGCATGGGGGCCCACTGAAGCTTTCTTT
TRBV27,TRBJ2-7,-,-,CASSLSIRGEQYF,TGTGCCAGCAGTTTATCGATCCGGGGAGAGCAGTACTTC
TRBV9,TRBJ1-2,-,-,CASRRGQENYGYTF,TGTGCCAGCAGGCGGGGGCAGGAGAACTATGGCTACACCTTC
TRBV5-4,TRBJ1-5,-,-,CASSLGTNSNQPQHF,TGTGCCAGCAGCCTCGGGACAAATAGCAATCAGCCCCAGCATTTT
TRBV18,TRBJ2-7,-,-,CASSPNLEASYEQYF,TGTGCCAGCTCACCTAACTTAGAAGCCTCCTACGAGCAGTACTTC
TRBV28,TRBJ2-1,-,-,CASSPHTAGNYNEQFF,TGTGCCAGCAGTCCGCATACGGCGGGGAACTACAATGAGCAGTTCTTC
TRBV11-2,TRBJ2-3,TRBD1,-,CASSLADRMGDTQYF,TGTGCCAGCAGCTTAGCGGACAGGATGGGAGATACGCAGTATTTT
TRBV3-1/TRBV3-2,TRBJ2-7,TRBD2,-,CASSLGLAPGVYEQYF,TGTGCCAGCAGTTTGGGACTAGCCCCGGGGGTCTACGAGCAGTACTTC
TRBV4-1,TRBJ1-2,TRBD1,-,CASSQVFGQGAGYTF,TGCGCCAGCAGCCAAGTTTTCGGACAGGGGGCGGGCTACACCTTC
TRBV7-8,TRBJ1-2,-,-,CASSFNNWLGGYGYTF,TGTGCCAGCAGCTTCAATAACTGGTTGGGCGGGTATGGCTACACCTTC
TRBV5-5,TRBJ1-6,-,-,CASSLMHREGWNSPLHF,TGTGCCAGCAGCTTGATGCACCGCGAGGGTTGGAATTCACCCCTCCACTTT
TRBV28,TRBJ1-2,TRBD1,-,CASSFPQGVNYGYTF,TGTGCCAGCAGTTTCCCCCAGGGGGTCAACTATGGCTACACCTTC
TRBV21-1,TRBJ2-5,-,-,CASSKEGPDF,TGTGCCAGCAGCAAAGAGGGGCCCGACTTC
TRBV24-1,TRBJ2-2,-,-,CATSPLRTGELFF,TGTGCCACCAGCCCCTTACGGACCGGGGAGCTGTTTTTT
TRBV4-1,TRBJ1-2,TRBD1,-,CASSRGQGAGVYGYTF,TGCGCCAGCAGCCGAGGACAGGGGGCTGGGGTCTATGGCTACACCTTC
TRBV5-6,TRBJ1-1,-,once,CASSFGPGDTEAFF,TGTGCCAGCAGCTTCGGCCCGGGAGACACTGAAGCTTTCTTT
TRBV14,TRBJ2-3,-,-,CASSQDHGWRATDTQYF,TGTGCCAGCAGCCAAGATCACGGTTGGAGGGCCACAGATACGCAGTATTTT
TRBV11-2,TRBJ2-5,-,-,CASSLGARLETQYF,TGTGCCAGCAGCCTTGGGGCGCGTCTGGAGACCCAGTACTTC
TRBV2,TRBJ1-1,-,-,CASSEWGLTEAFF,TGTGCCAGCAGTGAATGGGGACTAACTGAAGCTTTCTTT